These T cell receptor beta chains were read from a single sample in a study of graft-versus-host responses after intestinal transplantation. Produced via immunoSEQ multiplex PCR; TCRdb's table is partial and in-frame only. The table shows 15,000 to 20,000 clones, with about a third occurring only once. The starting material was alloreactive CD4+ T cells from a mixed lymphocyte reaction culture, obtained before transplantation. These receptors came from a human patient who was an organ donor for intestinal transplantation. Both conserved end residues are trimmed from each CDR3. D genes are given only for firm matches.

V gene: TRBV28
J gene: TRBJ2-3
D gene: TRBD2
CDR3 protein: ASLLAGVGDTQY

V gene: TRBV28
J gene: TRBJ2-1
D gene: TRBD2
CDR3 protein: ASSVTTSGRAGQF

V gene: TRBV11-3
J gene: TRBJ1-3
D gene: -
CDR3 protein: ASSWTDSGNTIY

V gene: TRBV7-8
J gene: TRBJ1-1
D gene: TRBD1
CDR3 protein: ASSLVFRSGQVNTEAF

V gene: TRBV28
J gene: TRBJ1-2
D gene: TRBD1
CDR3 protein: ASSPGQGYGYT

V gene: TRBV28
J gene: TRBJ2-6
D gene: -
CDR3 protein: ASSLLGGGSSGANVLT

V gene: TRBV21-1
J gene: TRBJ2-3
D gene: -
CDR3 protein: ASRPHQGTSLNTDTQY

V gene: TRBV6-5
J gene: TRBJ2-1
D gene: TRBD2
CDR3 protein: ASRAGVKNEQF

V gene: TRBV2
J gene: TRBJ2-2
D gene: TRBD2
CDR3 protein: ASRALAATGELF

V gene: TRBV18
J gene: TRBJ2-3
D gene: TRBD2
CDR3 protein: ASSPLSTGLAGSTDTQY

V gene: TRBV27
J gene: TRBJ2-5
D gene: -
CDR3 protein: ATPQGGGEETQY

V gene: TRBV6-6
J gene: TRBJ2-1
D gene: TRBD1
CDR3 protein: ASRQWDRDNEQF

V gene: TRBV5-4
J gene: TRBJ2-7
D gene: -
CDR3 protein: ASSFNSYEQY

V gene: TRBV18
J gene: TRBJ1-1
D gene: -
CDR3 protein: ASSPPRGEYTEAF

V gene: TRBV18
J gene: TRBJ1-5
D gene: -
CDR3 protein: ASSPHSNQPQH

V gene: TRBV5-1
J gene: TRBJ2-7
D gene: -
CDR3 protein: ASSLAAEPYEQY

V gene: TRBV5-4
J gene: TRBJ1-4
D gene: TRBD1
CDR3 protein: ASSSSGTGVEKLF

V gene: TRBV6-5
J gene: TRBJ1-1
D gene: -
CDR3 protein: ASSYPGGLNTEAF

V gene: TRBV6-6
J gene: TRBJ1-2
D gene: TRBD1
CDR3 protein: ASSPGQGLRYT

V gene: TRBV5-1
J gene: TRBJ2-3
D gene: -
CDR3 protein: ASSQGYAVDTQY

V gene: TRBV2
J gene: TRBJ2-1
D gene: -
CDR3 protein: ASKQVNEQF

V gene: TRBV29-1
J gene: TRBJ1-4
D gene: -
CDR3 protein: SVVLSQGYEKLF

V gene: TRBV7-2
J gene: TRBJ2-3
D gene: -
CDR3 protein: ASSVWGRGADTQY

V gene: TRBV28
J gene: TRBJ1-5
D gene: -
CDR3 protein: ASQGSWHQPQH

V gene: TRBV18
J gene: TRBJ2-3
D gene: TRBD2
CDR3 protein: ASSPRTSGTDTQY

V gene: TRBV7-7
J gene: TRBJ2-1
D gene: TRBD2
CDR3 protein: ASSAGTTPHNEQF

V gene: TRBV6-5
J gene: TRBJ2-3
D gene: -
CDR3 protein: ASSDYGGSTDTQY

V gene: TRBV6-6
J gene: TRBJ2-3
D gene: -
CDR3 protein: ASSPGARDTQY

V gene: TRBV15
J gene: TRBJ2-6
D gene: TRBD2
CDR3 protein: ATSREAGGGANVLT

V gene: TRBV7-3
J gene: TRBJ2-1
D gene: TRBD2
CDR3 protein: ASSLGRSGSMDEQF

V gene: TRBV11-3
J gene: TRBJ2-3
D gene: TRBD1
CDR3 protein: ASSPGQGITDTQY

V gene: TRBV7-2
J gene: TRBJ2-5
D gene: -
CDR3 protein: ASSLRTAQETQY

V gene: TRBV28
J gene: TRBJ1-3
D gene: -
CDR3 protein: ASSSGGLGSGNTIY

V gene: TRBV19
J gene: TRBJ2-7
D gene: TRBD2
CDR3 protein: ASRGTSGRYEQY

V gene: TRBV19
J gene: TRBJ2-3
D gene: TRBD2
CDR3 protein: ASSRLAGGPADTQY

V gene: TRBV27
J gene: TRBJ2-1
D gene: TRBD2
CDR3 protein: ASRPGLAGIYEQF

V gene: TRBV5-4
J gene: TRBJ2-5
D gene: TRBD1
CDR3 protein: ASSPGTVQETQY

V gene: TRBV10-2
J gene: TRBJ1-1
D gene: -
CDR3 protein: ASSPFYEHRANTEAF

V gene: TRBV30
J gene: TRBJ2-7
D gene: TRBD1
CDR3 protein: AWATGLSYEQY

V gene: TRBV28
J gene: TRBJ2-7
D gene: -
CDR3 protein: ASRDSRPYEQY

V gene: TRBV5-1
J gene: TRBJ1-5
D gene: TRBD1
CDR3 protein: ASSRGLGNQPQH